This T cell receptor (beta chain) was sequenced during a study of early stage breast cancer tumors. Trimming cost V 3 bases and J 4 bases, with 9 bases left between them. Germline V gene sequence: CDR1 MNHEY, CDR2 SVGAGI. This CDR3 is 13 amino acids long. Study-level findings and limits: Compared with adjacent normal breast, tumors showed about 2.3-fold denser, more clonal T cells.

Profiling relied on immunoSEQ multiplex PCR, and the TCRdb table lists in-frame clones only, not all of them. This table has 50,000 or so clones, 75% to 85% appearing once. As for this clone: Its matching antigen is unknown.

Sequenced sample: blood. The gene calls are TRBV6-5 and TRBJ1-1; the D gene is possibly TRBD1 (5 bases). This receptor was obtained from a person aged 45-65 years with breast cancer. Here the CDR3 DNA reads TGTGCCAGCAGTTATGGGGCGCGCACTGAAGCTTTCTTT. Translated: CASSYGARTEAFF.